This TCR beta chain stems from a study of T-cell memory formation after mild COVID-19. On the study more broadly: In these data, TCR clusters were largely donor specific. Study observations and caveats: Mainly CM and EM harbored the contracting CD4+ clones; mainly EMRA harbored the CD8+ ones. The appearance of some responding clones in pre-infection memory suggested that cross-reactive memory joined.

The table lists this clonotype with many counts. The antigen remains unidentified. TCR alpha and TCR beta cDNA libraries with sample barcodes and UMIs came from 5'RACE using constant-segment primers. TCRdb ran MiXCR on the 5' RACE reads and lists one entry per CDR3 protein. The sample contains approximately 300,000 distinct CDR3 sequences, less than 20% of which appear only once. The material sequenced was PBMCs or a T cell subset sorted from them (not recorded which). The sequence derives from a man aged 18 to 29 who had mild COVID-19 (a few samples of this study predate the infection). Cell type and time point are not known.

For the CDR3, the DNA is TGTGCCAGCAGTTACTCGACAGGGGGCTACGAGCAGTACGTC. This codes for CASSYSTGGYEQYV. The genes are TRBV6-2 or TRBV6-3 and TRBJ2-7, with 9 bases matching TRBD1. V lost 0 bases, J lost 3 bases, and 0 bases stayed unmatched. Per the germline V gene, CDR1 is MNHEY and CDR2 is SVGEGT. The CDR3 runs to 14 residues.